Each of the 32 T cell receptor beta chains below was sequenced from the same sample in a study of blood T cell repertoires in COVID-19. Sequencing used immunoSEQ multiplex PCR; TCRdb keeps in-frame clones, though not all of them. The profile covers over 100,000 clones, with roughly 84% appearing a single time and 1.1% to 1.5% taken by the ten largest. The specimen was peripheral blood. These receptors all come from a man aged 35-49 years with acute or convalescent COVID-19.

The V call is TRBV7-2, the J call TRBJ1-5; 7 positions match TRBD1. The CDR3 length is 14 residues. Germline lookup yields CDR1 SGHTA and CDR2 FQGNSA. Unmatched junction bases numbered 10, after V lost 5 bases and J lost 9 bases. In DNA, the CDR3 is TGTGCCAGCAGCCCAGGGGGGTACGGGCGGCCCCAGCATTTT. Residues: CASSPGGYGRPQHF. The full variable domain, completed using reference TRBV7-2 and TRBJ1-5, is GAGVSQSPSNKVTEKGKDVELRCDPISGHTALYWYRQSLGQGLEFLIYFQGNSAPDKSGLPSDRFSAERTGGSVSTLTIQRTQQEDSAVYLCASSPGGYGRPQHFGDGTRLSIL.

Here the CDR3 reads CASSLILPDTEAFF. The CDR3, as DNA: TGTGCCAGCAGCTTAATTCTCCCTGACACTGAAGCTTTCTTT. This rearrangement joins TRBV7-3 to TRBJ1-1; D not certain. CDR1 SGHTA and CDR2 FQGTGA come from the germline V gene. The length of the CDR3 is 14 residues. Trimming cost V 1 base and J 3 bases, with 9 bases left between them.

The chain has TRBV7-9 and TRBJ1-1, with D maybe TRBD1 (5 bases). The CDR3 is made up of 16 amino acids. CDR1 and CDR2 from the germline V gene are SEHNR and FQNEAQ (reference sequence). Trimming took off 5 bases at V and 5 bases at J, with 21 bases between the two ends. The chain's CDR3 is CASSAYGAGVGTEAFF. CDR3 in DNA: TGTGCCAGCAGCGCTTATGGGGCGGGGGTTGGAACTGAAGCTTTCTTT.

This chain links TRBV3-1 (or the pseudogene TRBV3-2) with TRBJ2-3; 12 positions match TRBD2. The CDR3 totals 15 residues. With V trimmed by 5 bases and J by 1 base, 1 base remained unmatched. In germline, CDR1 is LGHDT, CDR2 YNNKEL (reference sequence). CDR3 coding DNA: TGTGCCAGCAGCTGGACTAGCGGGGGCACAGATACGCAGTATTTT. It yields the protein CASSWTSGGTDTQYF.

In regard to this clone: An end of the junction does not agree with germline; a read error may underlie this. Other DNA sequences in the same sample also yield this CDR3. The chain uses TRBV2 and TRBJ2-2; 10 bases match TRBD2. The CDR3 is 15 amino acids. The germline V gene has CDR1 SNHLY and CDR2 FYNNEI. CDR3 nucleotides: TGTGCCAGCAGCGAAGCGGGGGGGCGAACCGGGGAGCTGTTTTTT. Protein: CASSEAGGRTGELFF. The full variable domain, rest sourced from reference TRBV2 and TRBJ2-2, is EPEVTQTPSHQVTQMGQEVILRCVPISNHLYFYWYRQILGQKVEFLVSFYNNEISEKSEIFDDQFSVERPDGSNFTLKIRSTKLEDSAMYFCASSEAGGRTGELFFGEGSRLTVL.

This clone was observed a single time. The chain joins TRBV6-5 to TRBJ2-7; TRBD2 aligns across 12 bases. Germline-derived CDR1 and CDR2 are MNHEY and SVGAGI. V was clipped by 6 bases and J by 0 bases; unmatched bases: 3. The CDR3 is 15 amino acids. The CDR3 is CASRLAGGPSYEQYF. The CDR3 DNA follows: TGTGCCAGCAGACTAGCGGGGGGCCCCTCCTACGAGCAGTACTTC.

The CDR3 sequence is CASRVSSGGYEQYF. The DNA of the CDR3 is TGTGCCAGCAGAGTCAGCAGCGGGGGGTACGAGCAGTACTTC. This sequence joins TRBV6-5 and TRBJ2-7; 9 bases fit TRBD2. This CDR3 is 14 amino acids long. Germline CDR1 and CDR2: MNHEY and SVGAGI. V dropped 6 bases and J dropped 4; count of bases not matched to a gene: 7.

The chain recombines TRBV28 with TRBJ2-1; tentatively, D is TRBD2 (5 bases). V lost 3 bases and J 9 bases, leaving 18 bases between the germline ends. This CDR3 comprises 15 residues. The V gene's germline CDR1 is MDHEN and CDR2 SYDVKM. The CDR3: CASSFSRGGWSEQFF. CDR3 nucleotide sequence: TGTGCCAGCAGTTTTTCCCGCGGCGGGTGGAGTGAGCAGTTCTTC.

V and J are TRBV3-1 (or the pseudogene TRBV3-2) and TRBJ2-5, with D tentatively TRBD2 (5 bases). The V gene's germline CDR1 is LGHDT and CDR2 YNNKEL (reference sequence). The V gene lost 4 bases and the J gene lost 5 bases, with 14 bases spanning the gap. CDR3 length: 14 amino acids. The CDR3 region is CASSPGKLRETQYF. DNA of the CDR3: TGTGCCAGCAGCCCCGGGAAGCTTCGGGAGACCCAGTACTTC.

The chain recombines TRBV4-1 with TRBJ1-1; maybe TRBD1 (5 bases). Germline values: CDR1 MGHRA, CDR2 YSYEKL. The CDR3 has 14 amino acids. The germline V and J ends were trimmed by 4 bases and 5 bases, with 14 bases remaining between them. DNA for the CDR3: TGCGCCAGCAGCCCCCCGCGGGGGTGGACTGAAGCTTTCTTT. This translates into CASSPPRGWTEAFF.

The chain joins TRBV4-2 to TRBJ2-5, with D maybe TRBD1 (6 bases). CDR3 length: 13 residues. Trimming removed 3 bases from V and 7 bases from J, with 12 bases in between. Germline lookup yields CDR1 LGHNA and CDR2 YNFKEQ. As DNA, the CDR3 is TGTGCCAGCAGCCACCCGGACAGTGCGACCCAGTACTTC. Translation: CASSHPDSATQYF.

The chain is built from TRBV5-1 and TRBJ2-5; weak D call: TRBD2 (7 bases). Trimming took 4 bases from V and 5 from J, leaving 21 bases between them. This CDR3 has 16 amino acids. The germline V gene has CDR1 SGHRS and CDR2 YFSETQ. CDR3 DNA: TGCGCCAGCAGCCGCCGGGGGGCACTCACGGGGGAGACCCAGTACTTC. Protein product: CASSRRGALTGETQYF.

This sequence joins TRBV19 and TRBJ1-1; maybe TRBD1 (6 bases). V gave up 7 bases and J gave up 2 bases, with 17 bases separating them. The CDR3 is 15 amino acids. The germline V gene encodes CDR1 LNHDA and CDR2 SQIVND (reference sequence). The CDR3 spells CASTMVGTPNTEAFF. DNA for the CDR3: TGTGCCAGTACCATGGTGGGGACACCAAACACTGAAGCTTTCTTT.

The chain combines TRBV7-2 with TRBJ2-7; D not resolved. CDR1 and CDR2 from the germline V gene are SGHTA and FQGNSA. There are 15 residues in the CDR3. With 1 base removed from V and 3 bases from J, the gap between germline ends came to 13 bases. The CDR3 region is CASSLGPGRIYEQYF. The CDR3 DNA follows: TGTGCCAGCAGCTTAGGCCCCGGCAGGATCTACGAGCAGTACTTC.

This chain links TRBV7-8 with TRBJ1-1; D is possibly TRBD1 (6 bases). The CDR3 is 16 amino acids. V lost 2 bases, J lost 9 bases, and 22 bases lay in between. Germline CDR1 SGHVS, CDR2 FQNEAQ. Here the CDR3 reads CASSLRDGLQGRKAFF. As DNA, the CDR3 is TGTGCCAGCAGCTTACGAGACGGCTTACAGGGTCGGAAAGCTTTCTTT. Drawing the rest from reference TRBV7-8 and TRBJ1-1, the complete variable domain is GAGVSQSPRYKVAKRGQDVALRCDPISGHVSLFWYQQALGQGPEFLTYFQNEAQLDKSGLPSDRFFAERPEGSVSTLKIQRTQQEDSAVYLCASSLRDGLQGRKAFFGQGTRLTVV.

CDR3 nucleotide sequence: TGTGCCAGCAGTTACCCGGTAGCTGAATCTACCTACGAGCAGTACTTC. Encoded protein: CASSYPVAESTYEQYF. The chain employs TRBV6-2 or TRBV6-3 and TRBJ2-7; D gene uncertain. Germline CDR1 MNHEY, CDR2 SVGEGT. V lost 2 bases to trimming and J lost 2 bases, with 16 bases between them. This CDR3 has 16 amino acids.

The CDR3 DNA follows: TGTGCCAGCAGCTTAGGGACAGGCACAGATACGCAGTATTTT. Its protein product is CASSLGTGTDTQYF. The chain has TRBV5-5 and TRBJ2-3; 7 nucleotides match TRBD1. The CDR3 spans 14 residues. Germline V gene sequence: CDR1 SGHKS, CDR2 YYEKEE (reference sequence). V shed 2 bases and J 1 base; nucleotides not matched to a gene: 1.

The chain combines TRBV5-1 with TRBJ1-4; TRBD1 might be the D (6 bases). The length of the CDR3 is 15 residues. The V gene lost 4 bases and the J gene lost 0 bases, with 10 bases spanning the gap. Germline V lookup: CDR1 SGHRS, CDR2 YFSETQ. CDR3 protein: CASSRGAATNEKLFF. Written as DNA, the CDR3 is TGCGCCAGCAGCCGGGGGGCCGCAACTAATGAAAAACTGTTTTTT.

This clone was detected only a few times. This rearrangement joins TRBV7-9 to TRBJ1-2; maybe TRBD1 (6 bases). The V gene's germline CDR1 is SEHNR and CDR2 FQNEAQ (reference sequence). Trimming took 8 bases from V and 4 from J, leaving 20 bases between them. The CDR3 has 15 residues. CDR3 nucleotides: TGTGCCAGCCAGCCTTGGACAGAGGGCACCTATGGCTACACCTTC. It translates to CASQPWTEGTYGYTF.

V is TRBV4-1 and J is TRBJ2-2; TRBD1 matches at 8 bases. V was pared by 1 base and J by 4 bases, with 5 bases of the junction left unmatched. This CDR3 contains 16 residues. CDR1 is MGHRA, CDR2 YSYEKL, per germline. CDR3 coding DNA: TGCGCCAGCAGCCAAGGGTCCAGGGGGCGCACCGGGGAGCTGTTTTTT. Its protein is CASSQGSRGRTGELFF.

J is TRBJ1-2 and V is TRBV19; D is perhaps TRBD1 (5 bases). Germline V CDR1 and CDR2: LNHDA, SQIVND (reference sequence). Trimming took 4 bases from V and 4 from J, leaving 7 bases between them. There are 12 residues in the CDR3. CDR3 nucleotide sequence: TGTGCCAGTAGTAAGACAGTCTATGGCTACACCTTC. Amino acid sequence: CASSKTVYGYTF.

The chain combines TRBV6-5 with TRBJ1-5; weak D call: TRBD1 (6 bases). Germline V gene sequence: CDR1 MNHEY, CDR2 SVGAGI. V lost 2 bases, J lost 6 bases, and 11 bases lay in between. This CDR3 is 14 amino acids long. The CDR3, as DNA: TGTGCCAGCAGTTACACGGCAGGGGCTCAGCCCCAGCATTTT. Its translation: CASSYTAGAQPQHF.

The rearrangement joins TRBV7-2 to TRBJ2-7; D possibly corresponds to TRBD2 (5 bases). Trimming took off 1 base at V and 7 bases at J, with 11 bases between the two ends. The CDR3 runs to 13 residues. Germline V CDR1 and CDR2: SGHTA, FQGNSA. The CDR3 reads CASSLGGLKEQYF. The CDR3, as DNA: TGTGCCAGCAGCTTAGGCGGGCTCAAGGAGCAGTACTTC.

The V gene is TRBV7-9, the J gene TRBJ2-7, with D tentatively TRBD2 (5 bases). Germline V lookup: CDR1 SEHNR, CDR2 FQNEAQ (reference sequence). The CDR3 is 15 residues long. Trimming removed 4 bases at V and 3 bases at J, with 16 bases between. The CDR3 nucleotides are TGTGCCAGCAGCTCCTCCCGGGGTCTGAACTACGAGCAGTACTTC. It encodes CASSSSRGLNYEQYF.

This chain connects TRBV5-1 to TRBJ2-4; 9 nucleotides agree with TRBD2. The CDR3 contains 14 residues. From germline, CDR1 is SGHRS and CDR2 YFSETQ. With V trimmed by 0 bases and J by 7 bases, 2 bases remained unmatched. CDR3 sequence reads: CASSLVSGRNIQYF. CDR3 bases: TGCGCCAGCAGCTTGGTGAGCGGGAGGAACATTCAGTACTTC.

The chain joins TRBV7-6 to TRBJ2-2; unclear D gene. Between the trimmed V and J ends, which lost 3 bases and 4 bases, there was a span of 12 bases. The germline V gene encodes CDR1 SGHVS and CDR2 FNYEAQ. This CDR3 contains 15 residues. CDR3 region: CASSFVAGSTGELFF. The CDR3 DNA reads TGTGCCAGCAGCTTCGTAGCCGGGTCCACCGGGGAGCTGTTTTTT. Full variable domain (outside the CDR3, taken from reference TRBV7-6 and TRBJ2-2): GAGVSQSPRYKVTKRGQDVALRCDPISGHVSLYWYRQALGQGPEFLTYFNYEAQQDKSGLPNDRFSAERPEGSISTLTIQRTEQRDSAMYRCASSFVAGSTGELFFGEGSRLTVL.

This clone was seen a single time. The chain links TRBV6-5 to TRBJ2-2; a possible D gene is TRBD2 (6 bases). This CDR3 has 15 amino acids. Germline V gives CDR1 MNHEY, CDR2 SVGAGI. V was trimmed by 4 bases and J by 4 bases, leaving 13 bases between them. The CDR3 coding sequence is TGTGCCAGCAGTTCCCTCGCTAGCGTCACCGGGGAGCTGTTTTTT. Translating gives CASSSLASVTGELFF.

This chain joins TRBV2 and TRBJ2-7; 11 nucleotides line up with TRBD1. This CDR3 contains 15 residues. CDR1 and CDR2 from the germline V gene are SNHLY and FYNNEI. Unmatched junction bases numbered 12, after V lost 11 bases and J lost 3 bases. The CDR3 DNA follows: TGTGCCGTCAGGACAGGGGGCAGGCTGGGCTACGAGCAGTACTTC. Translation gives CAVRTGGRLGYEQYF.

The chain is built from TRBV28 and TRBJ1-4; weak D call: TRBD1 (6 bases). Trimming pared 5 bases from V and 5 bases from J, leaving 12 bases between. Germline loops: CDR1 MDHEN, CDR2 SYDVKM. The CDR3 length is 14 residues. CDR3 DNA sequence: TGTGCCAGCAGTGGGGGCGGCAGGAATGAAAAACTGTTTTTT. Amino acids: CASSGGGRNEKLFF. Full variable domain (remainder filled in from reference TRBV28 and TRBJ1-4): DVKVTQSSRYLVKRTGEKVFLECVQDMDHENMFWYRQDPGLGLRLIYFSYDVKMKEKGDIPEGYSVSREKKERFSLILESASTNQTSMYLCASSGGGRNEKLFFGSGTQLSVL.

V usage is TRBV29-1 and J usage is TRBJ2-3; TRBD2 matches 12 bases. CDR3 length equals 14 residues. Germline V gene sequence: CDR1 SQVTM, CDR2 ANQGSEA. Losses at the gene ends were 3 bases for V and 5 bases for J; bases not matched to a gene: 3. The CDR3 nucleotides read TGCAGCGTTGACCTAGCGGGGGGGCGAGATACGCAGTATTTT. Translated: CSVDLAGGRDTQYF.

The chain uses TRBV7-9 and TRBJ1-2; no clear D. The germline CDR1 and CDR2 sequences are SEHNR and FQNEAQ (reference sequence). The CDR3 contains 14 residues. Trimming removed 7 bases at V and 6 bases at J, with 18 bases between. This CDR3 reads CASNPYPRGNGYTF. Written as DNA, the CDR3 is TGTGCCAGCAACCCTTACCCTAGAGGGAATGGCTACACCTTC.

The chain combines TRBV2 with TRBJ2-7; no clear D. Germline V lookup: CDR1 SNHLY, CDR2 FYNNEI. The V end lost 6 bases, the J end lost 0 bases, and 15 bases lay between the germline ends. This CDR3 contains 15 residues. The CDR3 DNA reads as TGTGCCAGCAGCGAAAAACAATTTCTCTCCTACGAGCAGTACTTC. Protein: CASSEKQFLSYEQYF. Variable domain in full (rest from reference TRBV2 and TRBJ2-7): EPEVTQTPSHQVTQMGQEVILRCVPISNHLYFYWYRQILGQKVEFLVSFYNNEISEKSEIFDDQFSVERPDGSNFTLKIRSTKLEDSAMYFCASSEKQFLSYEQYFGPGTRLTVT.